This T cell receptor (beta chain) is from a study of preoperative IRX-2 immunotherapy in early breast cancer. The CDR3 totals 14 residues. CDR1 SGHRS and CDR2 YFSETQ come from the germline V gene. V shed 5 bases and J shed 6 bases, with 18 bases lying between them. Assay used: immunoSEQ multiplex PCR; TCRdb lists only in-frame clones, some missing. The sample holds some 22,000 clones, 85% to 90% seen once. Treatment in this sample: preoperative locoregional IRX-2 cytokine immunotherapy. This sequence joins TRBV5-1 and TRBJ2-7; D is possibly TRBD1 (6 bases). This TCR was recovered from a human donor with breast cancer. The material was tumor tissue, obtained after IRX-2 immunotherapy. The chain's CDR3 is CASRTSGANPEQYF. CDR3 in DNA: TGCGCCAGCAGAACTTCAGGGGCCAACCCCGAGCAGTACTTC.